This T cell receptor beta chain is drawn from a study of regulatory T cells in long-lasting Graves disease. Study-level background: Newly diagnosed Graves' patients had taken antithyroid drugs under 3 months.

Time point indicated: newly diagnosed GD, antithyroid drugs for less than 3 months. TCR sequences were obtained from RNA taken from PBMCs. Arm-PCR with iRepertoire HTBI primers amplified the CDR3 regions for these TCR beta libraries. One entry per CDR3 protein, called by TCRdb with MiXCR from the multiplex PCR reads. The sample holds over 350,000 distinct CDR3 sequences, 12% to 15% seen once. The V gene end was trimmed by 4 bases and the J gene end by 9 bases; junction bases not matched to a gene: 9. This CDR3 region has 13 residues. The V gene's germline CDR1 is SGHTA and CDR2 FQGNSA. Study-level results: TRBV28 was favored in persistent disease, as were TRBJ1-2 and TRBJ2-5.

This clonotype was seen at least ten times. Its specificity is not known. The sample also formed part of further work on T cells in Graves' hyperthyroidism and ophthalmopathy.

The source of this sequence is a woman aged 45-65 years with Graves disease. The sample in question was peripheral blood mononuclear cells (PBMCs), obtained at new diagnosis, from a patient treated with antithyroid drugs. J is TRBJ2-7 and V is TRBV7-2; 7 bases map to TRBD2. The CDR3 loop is CASSSTAGEGQYF. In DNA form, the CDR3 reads TGTGCCAGCAGCTCGACGGCGGGAGAAGGGCAGTACTTC. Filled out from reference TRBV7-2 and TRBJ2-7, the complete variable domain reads GAGVSQSPSNKVTEKGKDVELRCDPISGHTALYWYRQSLGQGLEFLIYFQGNSAPDKSGLPSDRFSAERTGGSVSTLTIQRTQQEDSAVYLCASSSTAGEGQYFGPGTRLTVT.